Listed here are 12 T cell receptor beta chains from one sample, sequenced in a study of blood T cell repertoires in COVID-19. Data came from immunoSEQ multiplex PCR; TCRdb stores just in-frame clones and leaves some out. The sample holds some 300,000 clones, 85% to 90% seen once. The source material was peripheral blood. These receptors were taken from a woman between 50 and 59 years old with COVID-19, enrolled during active disease.

The chain recombines TRBV19 with TRBJ1-4; unclear D gene. Looked up from germline, CDR1 is LNHDA and CDR2 is SQIVND (reference sequence). The CDR3 covers 13 residues. With 3 bases removed from V and 8 bases from J, the gap between germline ends came to 10 bases. CDR3 nucleotides: TGTGCCAGTAGTATTACATTCAGGGAAAAACTGTTTTTT. Translation: CASSITFREKLFF.

This clone was detected once. This chain joins TRBV19 and TRBJ2-1; TRBD2 matches at 11 bases. Germline V gene data show CDR1 as LNHDA and CDR2 as SQIVND (reference sequence). The CDR3 is made up of 15 amino acids. The V gene end was trimmed by 6 bases and the J gene end by 7 bases; junction bases not matched to a gene: 8. The CDR3 DNA reads as TGTGCCAGTAGCTTACTAGCGGGAGCGGGGAATGAGCAGTTCTTC. Translating it yields CASSLLAGAGNEQFF.

This clone was counted a few times. The V and J genes are TRBV4-1 and TRBJ2-5; 13 bases fit TRBD2. This CDR3 spans 18 amino acids. CDR1 MGHRA and CDR2 YSYEKL come from the germline V gene. J lost 0 bases, V lost 1 base, and 5 bases had no gene match. The CDR3 sequence is CASSQVTSGRGYQETQYF. Written as DNA, the CDR3 is TGCGCCAGCAGCCAAGTCACTAGCGGGAGGGGGTACCAAGAGACCCAGTACTTC.

In this sample, this clone turned up once. The chain carries TRBV3-1 (or the pseudogene TRBV3-2) and TRBJ1-1; TRBD1 agrees at 8 bases. This CDR3 spans 12 amino acids. Germline V gene lookup returns CDR1 LGHDT and CDR2 YNNKEL (reference sequence). V trimming: 3 bases; J trimming: 10 bases; junction bases outside the gene matches: 4. CDR3 protein: CASSQTGAGAFF. The CDR3 DNA reads TGTGCCAGCAGCCAGACAGGGGCCGGAGCTTTCTTT.

This clone was observed once. Other DNA sequences of this sample code for an identical CDR3. The rearrangement uses TRBV6-5 and TRBJ1-2; TRBD1 is a possible D gene (6 bases). V was cut by 2 bases and J by 2 bases, with 6 bases left in between. There are 13 residues in the CDR3. Germline V gene sequence: CDR1 MNHEY, CDR2 SVGAGI. DNA of the CDR3: TGTGCCAGCAGTTACGGACAGAACTATGGCTACACCTTC. Translation: CASSYGQNYGYTF.

This clone occurred a few times. The chain uses TRBV19 and TRBJ2-2; TRBD2 matches at 9 bases. This CDR3 comprises 14 residues. Per germline, CDR1 LNHDA and CDR2 SQIVND (reference sequence). Losses at the gene ends were 7 bases for V and 9 bases for J; bases not matched to a gene: 9. Here the CDR3 reads CASKPSGRLWELFF. CDR3 in DNA: TGTGCCAGTAAACCAAGCGGGAGGTTGTGGGAGCTGTTTTTT.

The chain links TRBV9 to TRBJ2-2; maybe TRBD2 (5 bases). V lost 0 bases to trimming and J lost 4 bases, with 13 bases between them. Germline V gives CDR1 SGDLS, CDR2 YYNGEE. There are 16 residues in the CDR3. CDR3 region: CASSVEVGVATGELFF. The CDR3 DNA reads as TGTGCCAGCAGCGTAGAAGTGGGAGTAGCCACCGGGGAGCTGTTTTTT.

The chain recombines TRBV6-5 with TRBJ2-7; D not certain. The V gene lost 0 bases and the J gene lost 1 base, with 10 bases spanning the gap. The CDR3 has 15 residues. The germline V gene encodes CDR1 MNHEY and CDR2 SVGAGI. CDR3 residues: CASSYSVSQSYEQYF. CDR3 sequence (DNA): TGTGCCAGCAGTTACTCGGTTTCTCAGTCCTACGAGCAGTACTTC.

This chain uses TRBV30 with TRBJ1-1; no definite D call. CDR1 GTSNPN and CDR2 SVGIG come from the germline V gene (reference sequence). V was trimmed by 3 bases and J by 2 bases, leaving 4 bases between them. This CDR3 has 11 residues. The CDR3 DNA sequence: TGTGCCTGGAGCAGAAACACTGAAGCTTTCTTT. Amino acid sequence: CAWSRNTEAFF.

The rearrangement joins TRBV7-2 to TRBJ2-6; the D gene is possibly TRBD2 (6 bases). V lost 9 bases, J lost 2 bases, and 8 bases lay in between. The CDR3 is made up of 13 amino acids. From germline, CDR1 is SGHTA and CDR2 FQGNSA. The CDR3 here is CARRGTGANVLTF. Here the CDR3 DNA reads TGTGCCAGACGGGGGACTGGGGCCAACGTCCTGACTTTC.

The V gene is TRBV10-2, the J gene TRBJ2-1; no definite D call. The CDR3 spans 13 residues. The V gene lost 5 bases and the J gene lost 5 bases, with 10 bases spanning the gap. CDR1 and CDR2 from the germline V gene are WSHSY and SAAADI. The chain's CDR3 is CASSFMFDNEQFF. The CDR3 DNA reads as TGCGCCAGCAGTTTTATGTTTGACAATGAGCAGTTCTTC.

The chain combines TRBV14 with TRBJ1-2; D not certain. The CDR3 extends over 13 amino acids. V was cut by 3 bases and J by 2 bases, with 7 bases left in between. CDR1 is SGHDN, CDR2 FVKESK, per germline. CDR3 DNA sequence: TGTGCCAGCAGCCAGCAGGTCAACTATGGCTACACCTTC. This codes for CASSQQVNYGYTF.